The T cell receptor beta chain described here comes from a study of T cells in localized non-small cell lung cancer. Profiling relied on immunoSEQ multiplex PCR, and the TCRdb table lists in-frame clones only, not all of them. The sample yields 25,000 to 30,000 clones, 80% to 95% seen once. Study-wide results and limits: Turning up in adjacent lung were a median about 61 of the top 100 tumor clones. Compared with tumor, uninvolved adjacent lung displayed greater T cell clonality, ranking highest overall.

Worth noting for this clone: Its antigen is undetermined.

The sample consisted of peripheral blood, taken before any cancer treatment. The source is a female donor older than 55 with stage I lung adenocarcinoma.

The CDR3 loop reads CASRMGLALYEQYF. The CDR3 DNA reads TGTGCCAGCAGAATGGGACTAGCACTGTACGAGCAGTACTTC. The chain has TRBV6-1 and TRBJ2-7, with 9 bases lining up with TRBD2. The germline gives CDR1 MNHNS, CDR2 SASEGT. The CDR3 extends over 14 amino acids. V was clipped by 6 bases and J by 4 bases; unmatched bases: 7.